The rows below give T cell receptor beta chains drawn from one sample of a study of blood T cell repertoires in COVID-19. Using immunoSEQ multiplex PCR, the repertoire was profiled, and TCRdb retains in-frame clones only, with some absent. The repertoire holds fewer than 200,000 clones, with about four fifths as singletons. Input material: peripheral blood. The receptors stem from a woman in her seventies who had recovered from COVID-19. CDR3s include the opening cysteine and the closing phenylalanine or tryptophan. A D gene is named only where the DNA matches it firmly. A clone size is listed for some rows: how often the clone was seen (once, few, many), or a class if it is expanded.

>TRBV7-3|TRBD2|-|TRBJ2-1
CASSLSSGPQFF
TGTGCCAGCAGCCTCTCTAGCGGCCCACAGTTCTTC
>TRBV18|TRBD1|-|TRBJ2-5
CASSPTGDQETQYF
TGTGCCAGCTCACCAACAGGGGACCAAGAGACCCAGTACTTC
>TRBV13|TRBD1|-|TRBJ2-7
CASSSIRNRGAYEQYF
TGTGCCAGCAGCTCGATCCGCAACAGGGGCGCCTACGAGCAGTACTTC
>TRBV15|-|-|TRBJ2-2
CATSRGDTSNTGELFF
TGTGCCACCAGCAGAGGGGACACCTCGAACACCGGGGAGCTGTTTTTT
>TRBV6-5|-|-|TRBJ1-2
CASRLWRTDHGGYTF
TGTGCCAGCAGACTATGGAGGACAGACCATGGTGGCTACACCTTC
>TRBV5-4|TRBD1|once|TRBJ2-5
CASSPRGQGATTHQETQYF
TGTGCCAGCAGCCCAAGGGGGCAGGGGGCCACAACCCACCAAGAGACCCAGTACTTC
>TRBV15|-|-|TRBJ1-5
CATSPGGRRVGPQHF
TGTGCCACCAGCCCCGGGGGGCGGAGGGTCGGGCCCCAGCATTTT
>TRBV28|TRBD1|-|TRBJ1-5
CASSKDRGYQPQHF
TGTGCCAGCAGCAAGGACAGGGGGTATCAGCCCCAGCATTTT
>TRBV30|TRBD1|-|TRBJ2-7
CAWAAGTGAYEQYF
TGTGCCTGGGCGGCGGGGACAGGGGCCTACGAGCAGTACTTC
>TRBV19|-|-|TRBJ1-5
CASSLQGYSNQPQHF
TGTGCCAGTAGTTTACAGGGATATAGCAATCAGCCCCAGCATTTT
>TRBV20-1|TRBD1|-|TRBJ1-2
CSAGTGVGYTF
TGCAGTGCCGGGACAGGGGTCGGCTACACCTTC
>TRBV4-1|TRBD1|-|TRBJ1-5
CASSQPGTAPSNQPQHF
TGCGCCAGCAGCCAACCCGGGACAGCCCCTAGCAATCAGCCCCAGCATTTT
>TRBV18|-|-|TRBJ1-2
CASSPGAPNYGYTF
TGTGCCAGCTCACCAGGGGCACCTAACTATGGCTACACCTTC
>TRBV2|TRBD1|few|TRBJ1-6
CASSTWDREGSPLHF
TGTGCCAGCAGCACCTGGGACAGGGAAGGCTCACCCCTCCACTTT
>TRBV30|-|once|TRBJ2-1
CAWSPIAGSEQFF
TGTGCCTGGAGTCCAATCGCGGGGTCTGAGCAGTTCTTC
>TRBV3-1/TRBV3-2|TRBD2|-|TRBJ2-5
CASSPTSGGQTQYF
TGTGCCAGCAGCCCCACTAGCGGGGGGCAGACCCAGTACTTC
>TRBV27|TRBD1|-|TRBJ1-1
CASKGGRYRGSADTEAFF
TGTGCCAGCAAAGGCGGGAGATACAGGGGGTCTGCGGACACTGAAGCTTTCTTT
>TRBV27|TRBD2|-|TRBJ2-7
CASSLRGEWTYEQYF
TGTGCCAGCAGTTTACGGGGGGAGTGGACCTACGAGCAGTACTTC
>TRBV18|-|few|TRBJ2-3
CASSPSAKRLDTQYF
TGTGCCAGCTCACCGTCGGCAAAACGACTAGATACGCAGTATTTT
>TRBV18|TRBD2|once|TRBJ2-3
CASSTLAGGPGDTQYF
TGTGCCAGCTCAACACTAGCGGGGGGGCCTGGGGATACGCAGTATTTT
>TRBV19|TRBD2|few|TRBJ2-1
CASSTTSAHGNEQFF
TGTGCCAGTAGTACTACTAGCGCCCACGGGAATGAGCAGTTCTTC
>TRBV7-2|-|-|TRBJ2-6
CASSPWGAGANVLTF
TGTGCCAGCAGCCCTTGGGGGGCTGGGGCCAACGTCCTGACTTTC
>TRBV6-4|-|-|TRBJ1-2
CASSEFGGGYGYTF
TGTGCCAGCAGTGAATTTGGGGGCGGCTATGGCTACACCTTC
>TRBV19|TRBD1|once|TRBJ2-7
CASSIIDRGYEQYF
TGTGCCAGTAGTATAATTGACAGGGGGTACGAGCAGTACTTC
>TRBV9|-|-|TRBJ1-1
CASSPGEFRNTEAFF
TGTGCCAGCAGCCCGGGGGAGTTTAGGAACACTGAAGCTTTCTTT
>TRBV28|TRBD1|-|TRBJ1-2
CASSLSGQYNYGYTF
TGTGCCAGCAGTTTATCGGGACAGTATAACTATGGCTACACCTTC
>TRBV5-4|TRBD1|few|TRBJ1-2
CASKNGGTGGAIDGYTF
TGTGCCAGCAAAAACGGCGGGACAGGGGGCGCGATTGATGGCTACACCTTC
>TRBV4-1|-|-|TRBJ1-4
CASRQGEKLFF
TGCGCCAGCAGACAGGGCGAAAAACTGTTTTTT
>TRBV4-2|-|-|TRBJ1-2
CASSRTSRDTGYTF
TGTGCCAGCAGCCGAACGTCCCGGGACACTGGCTACACCTTC
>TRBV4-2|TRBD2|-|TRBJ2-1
CASRPGTSGGGEQFF
TGTGCCAGCAGGCCCGGGACTAGCGGCGGCGGGGAGCAGTTCTTC
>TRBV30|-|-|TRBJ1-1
CAWSVHQGTEAFF
TGTGCCTGGAGTGTACACCAGGGCACTGAAGCTTTCTTT
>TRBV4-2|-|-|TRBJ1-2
CASSQEPRQGTGGYTF
TGTGCCAGCAGCCAAGAACCCAGGCAGGGGACCGGCGGCTACACCTTC
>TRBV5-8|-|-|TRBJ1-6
CASSLGQGYRSPLHF
TGTGCCAGCAGCTTGGGGCAGGGGTATCGATCACCCCTCCACTTT
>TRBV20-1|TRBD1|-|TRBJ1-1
CSAKRGPQAFF
TGCAGTGCAAAAAGGGGGCCCCAAGCTTTCTTT
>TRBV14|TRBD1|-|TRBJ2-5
CASSQGQGGGQETQYF
TGTGCCAGCAGCCAGGGACAGGGCGGAGGCCAAGAGACCCAGTACTTC
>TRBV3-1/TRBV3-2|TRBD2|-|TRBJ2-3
CASSPVRGGGTDTQYF
TGTGCCAGCAGCCCCGTCCGGGGGGGCGGCACAGATACGCAGTATTTT
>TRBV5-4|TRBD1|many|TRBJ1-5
CASSPGQGGHNQPQHF
TGTGCCAGCAGCCCGGGACAGGGGGGACACAATCAGCCCCAGCATTTT
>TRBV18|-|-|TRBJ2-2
CASSPSQRGSAVAGELFF
TGTGCCAGCTCACCAAGCCAACGTGGGAGTGCGGTGGCCGGGGAGCTGTTTTTT
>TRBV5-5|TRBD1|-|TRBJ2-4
CASSPRTGSGLGIQYF
TGTGCCAGCAGCCCGAGGACAGGTTCAGGGCTTGGCATTCAGTACTTC
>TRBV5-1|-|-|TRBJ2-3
CASSPGRDLGTDTQYF
TGCGCCAGCAGCCCCGGACGGGATCTGGGTACAGATACGCAGTATTTT
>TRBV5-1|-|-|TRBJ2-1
CASWPDSSYNEQFF
TGCGCCAGCTGGCCGGACTCCTCCTACAATGAGCAGTTCTTC